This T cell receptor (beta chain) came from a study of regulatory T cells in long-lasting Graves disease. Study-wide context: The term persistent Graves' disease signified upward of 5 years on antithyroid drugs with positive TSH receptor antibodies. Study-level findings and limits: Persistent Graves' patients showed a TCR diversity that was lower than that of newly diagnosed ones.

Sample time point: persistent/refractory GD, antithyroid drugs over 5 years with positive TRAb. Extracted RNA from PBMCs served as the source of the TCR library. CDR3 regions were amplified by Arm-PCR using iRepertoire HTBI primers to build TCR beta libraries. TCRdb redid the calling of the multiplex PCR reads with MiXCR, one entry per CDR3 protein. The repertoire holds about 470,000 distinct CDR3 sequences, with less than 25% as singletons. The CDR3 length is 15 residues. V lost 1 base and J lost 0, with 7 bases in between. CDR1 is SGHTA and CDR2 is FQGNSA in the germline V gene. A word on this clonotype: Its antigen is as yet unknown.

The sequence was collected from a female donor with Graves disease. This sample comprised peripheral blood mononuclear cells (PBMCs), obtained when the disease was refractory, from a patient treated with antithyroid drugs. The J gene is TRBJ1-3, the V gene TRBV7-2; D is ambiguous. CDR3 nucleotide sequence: TGTGCCAGCAGCTTAGTAACCCGCTCTGGAAACACCATATATTTT. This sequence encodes CASSLVTRSGNTIYF.